This T cell receptor beta chain was identified during a study of cytomegalovirus exposure and HLA in healthy donors. Primers: 60 Vbeta forward and 13 Jbeta reverse. The data were produced by immunoSEQ multiplex PCR, yet TCRdb's version contains in-frame clones alone and is incomplete. The sample lists some 150,000 clones, about three fifths occurring once. Study-wide findings and caveats: The study had only CMV serostatus as immune exposure information. The presence/absence work took it that sequencing depth was about the same across donors. In a later analysis, several top co-occurrence clusters appeared linked to parvovirus B19, influenza, CMV and Epstein-Barr virus.

Comment on this clone: Its antigen is not identified.

The germline CDR1 and CDR2 sequences are ENHRY and SYGVKD. V lost 3 bases and J lost 8, with 11 bases in between. The CDR3 spans 13 residues. This sequence joins TRBV10-3 and TRBJ2-1, with D maybe TRBD2 (5 bases). Sequenced input: PBMCs. The origin of this receptor is an older woman in good health and CMV-seropositive. Written as DNA, the CDR3 is TGTGCCATCAGTGAAGGGAGCGTCGATGAGCAGTTCTTC. Its protein product is CAISEGSVDEQFF.